Below are 9 T cell receptor beta chains sequenced from a single sample in a study of cytomegalovirus exposure and HLA in healthy donors (dated by TCRdb to about 2017). Library preparation was by the immunoSEQ multiplex PCR assay. For the multiplex PCR, a mixture combining 60 forward primers for TCR Vbeta segments and 13 reverse primers for TCR Jbeta segments was used. TCRdb took over this immuneACCESS table, retaining in-frame rearrangements with V and J assigned. Such tables are incomplete; in checked studies, under half of the missing clones stem from an unresolved V gene, and the remainder is unexplained. The sample profile shows 130,000 to 150,000 clones; roughly four fifths of them were found once. The top ten clones comprise around 3% of the sample. The sample comprised PBMCs. The receptors derive from a man aged 40-50 years in good health and CMV-seropositive.

This clone appeared a few times. This chain joins TRBV30 and TRBJ2-5; no reliable D call. V lost 5 bases, J lost 4 bases, and 17 bases lay in between. This CDR3 is 14 amino acids long. The germline CDR1 and CDR2 sequences are GTSNPN and SVGIG (reference sequence). The CDR3 DNA is TGTGCCTGGTCCTTGGGCCTTACCCTAGAGACCCAGTACTTC. Residues: CAWSLGLTLETQYF.

The gene calls are TRBV28 and TRBJ2-1; 9 bases match TRBD2. V gave up 1 base and J gave up 12 bases; unmatched junction bases: 10. The CDR3 consists of 15 residues. CDR1 and CDR2 (germline): MDHEN, SYDVKM. The DNA of the CDR3 is TGTGCCAGCAGTTTATCCCCCCCACTAGCGGGTGGGCAGTTCTTC. It codes for CASSLSPPLAGGQFF.

The chain links TRBV14 to TRBJ2-2, with D uncertain. The CDR3 consists of 15 residues. The germline V and J ends were trimmed by 6 bases and 3 bases, with 14 bases remaining between them. Germline loops: CDR1 SGHDN, CDR2 FVKESK. CDR3 nucleotides: TGTGCCAGCAGTCCGAGAGGAGACTACACCGGGGAGCTGTTTTTT. The encoded protein is CASSPRGDYTGELFF.

The chain combines TRBV7-8 with TRBJ1-1, with a possible D match to TRBD1 (6 bases). This CDR3 comprises 14 residues. Germline V lookup: CDR1 SGHVS, CDR2 FQNEAQ. V lost 3 bases and J 2 bases, leaving 10 bases between the germline ends. The CDR3 spells CASSLTGGNTEAFF. CDR3 DNA: TGTGCCAGCAGCTTGACAGGAGGAAACACTGAAGCTTTCTTT.

This clone was counted only a few times. This chain links TRBV27 with TRBJ2-2; 8 nucleotides align to TRBD2. The germline V gene encodes CDR1 MNHEY and CDR2 SMNVEV (reference sequence). The CDR3 sequence is 16 residues long. The trim removed 10 bases at V and 1 base at J, leaving 11 bases unmatched. CDR3 coding DNA: TGTGCCACCCAACTTAGCGGGACGGTGAACACCGGGGAGCTGTTTTTT. Amino acid sequence: CATQLSGTVNTGELFF.

The chain carries TRBV11-1 and TRBJ2-1; 9 nucleotides agree with TRBD2. Germline V CDR1 and CDR2: SGHAT, FQDESV (reference sequence). The CDR3 loop spans 17 amino acids. V lost 1 base and J lost 4; bases outside the gene matches: 8. CDR3 protein: CASSLEETSGFYNEQFF. The CDR3 nucleotides read TGTGCCAGCAGCTTAGAGGAGACTAGCGGATTTTACAATGAGCAGTTCTTC. Filled out from reference TRBV11-1 and TRBJ2-1, the complete variable domain reads EAEVAQSPRYKITEKSQAVAFWCDPISGHATLYWYRQILGQGPELLVQFQDESVVDDSQLPKDRFSAERLKGVDSTLKIQPAELGDSAMYLCASSLEETSGFYNEQFFGPGTRLTVL.

This clone was seen a few times. This chain links TRBV9 with TRBJ2-3, with D hard to call. V shed 3 bases and J shed 1 base, with 12 bases lying between them. Germline V CDR1 and CDR2: SGDLS, YYNGEE. This CDR3 comprises 15 residues. Here the CDR3 reads CASSALRGRTDTQYF. Here the CDR3 DNA reads TGTGCCAGCAGCGCCCTTCGCGGCCGCACAGATACGCAGTATTTT.

This clone was observed a few times. The chain carries TRBV10-3 and TRBJ1-5, with 10 bases lining up with TRBD1. The ends lost 4 bases at V and 4 bases at J; junction bases unmatched: 1. Germline V gene data show CDR1 as ENHRY and CDR2 as SYGVKD. This CDR3 contains 14 residues. CDR3 residues: CAISGTGGNQPQHF. The DNA of the CDR3 is TGTGCCATCAGTGGGACAGGGGGGAATCAGCCCCAGCATTTT.

The V gene is TRBV19, the J gene TRBJ2-3; a weak D match, TRBD2 (5 bases). Germline V gene data show CDR1 as LNHDA and CDR2 as SQIVND (reference sequence). V was cut by 3 bases and J by 5 bases, with 15 bases left in between. CDR3 size: 15 residues. The CDR3 DNA reads TGTGCCAGTAGTATGTACAGAGGGCCAGAAGATACGCAGTATTTT. Translating gives CASSMYRGPEDTQYF.